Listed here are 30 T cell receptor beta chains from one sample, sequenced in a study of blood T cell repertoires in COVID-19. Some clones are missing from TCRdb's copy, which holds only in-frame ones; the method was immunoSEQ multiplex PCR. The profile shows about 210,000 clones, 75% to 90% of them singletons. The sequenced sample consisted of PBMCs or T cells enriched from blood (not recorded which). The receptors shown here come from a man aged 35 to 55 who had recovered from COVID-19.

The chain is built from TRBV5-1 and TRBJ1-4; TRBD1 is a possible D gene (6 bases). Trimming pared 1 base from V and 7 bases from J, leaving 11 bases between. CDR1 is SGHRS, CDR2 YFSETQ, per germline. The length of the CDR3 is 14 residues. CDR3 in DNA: TGCGCCAGCAGCTTGTCAGGGGCAGTTGAAAAACTGTTTTTT. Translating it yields CASSLSGAVEKLFF.

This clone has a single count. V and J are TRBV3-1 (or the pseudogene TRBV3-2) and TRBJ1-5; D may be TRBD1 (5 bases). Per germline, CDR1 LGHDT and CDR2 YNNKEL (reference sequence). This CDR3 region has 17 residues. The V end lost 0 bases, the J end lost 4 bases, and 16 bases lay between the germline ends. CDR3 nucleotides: TGTGCCAGCAGCCAAGATGGAACCAGGGCAGGGAATCAGCCCCAGCATTTT. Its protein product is CASSQDGTRAGNQPQHF.

The CDR3 protein is CASTTGGTEAFF. The CDR3 DNA is TGTGCCAGCACCACAGGGGGAACTGAAGCTTTCTTT. The rearrangement uses TRBV3-1 (or the pseudogene TRBV3-2) and TRBJ1-1; TRBD1 aligns across 8 bases. Per the germline V gene, CDR1 is LGHDT and CDR2 is YNNKEL (reference sequence). J lost 5 bases, V lost 7 bases, and 3 bases had no gene match. The CDR3 contains 12 residues.

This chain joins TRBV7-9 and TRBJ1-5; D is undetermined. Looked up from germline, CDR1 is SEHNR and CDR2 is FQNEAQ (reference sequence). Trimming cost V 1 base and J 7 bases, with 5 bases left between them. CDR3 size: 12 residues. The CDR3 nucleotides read TGTGCCAGCAGCTTAGGGCGGCAGCCCCAGCATTTT. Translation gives CASSLGRQPQHF.

CDR3 sequence (DNA): TGTGCCAGCTCCCGCCGGGGAGGAGAGACCCAGTACTTC. It encodes CASSRRGGETQYF. The rearrangement uses TRBV18 and TRBJ2-5; D might be TRBD2 (6 bases). This CDR3 contains 13 residues. Germline V gene data show CDR1 as KGHSH and CDR2 as LQKENI. V was clipped by 6 bases and J by 4 bases, with 12 bases between them.

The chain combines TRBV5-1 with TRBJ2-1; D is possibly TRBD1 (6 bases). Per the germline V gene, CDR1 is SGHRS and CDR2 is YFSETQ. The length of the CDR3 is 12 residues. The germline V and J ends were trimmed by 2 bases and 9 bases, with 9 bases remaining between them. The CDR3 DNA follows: TGCGCCAGCAGCTTCACAGGGCTTGAGCAGTTCTTC. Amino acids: CASSFTGLEQFF.

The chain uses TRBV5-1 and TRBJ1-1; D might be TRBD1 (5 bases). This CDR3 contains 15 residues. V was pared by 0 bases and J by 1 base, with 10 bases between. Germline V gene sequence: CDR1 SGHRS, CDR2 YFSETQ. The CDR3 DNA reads TGCGCCAGCAGCTTGGCGGGGGGAACGAACACTGAAGCTTTCTTT. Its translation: CASSLAGGTNTEAFF.

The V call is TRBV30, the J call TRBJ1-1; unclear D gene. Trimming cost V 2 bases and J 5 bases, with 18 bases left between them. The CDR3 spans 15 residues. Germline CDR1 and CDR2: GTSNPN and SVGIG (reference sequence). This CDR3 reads CAWSFKGVGETEAFF. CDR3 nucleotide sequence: TGTGCCTGGAGTTTTAAAGGTGTTGGAGAAACTGAAGCTTTCTTT.

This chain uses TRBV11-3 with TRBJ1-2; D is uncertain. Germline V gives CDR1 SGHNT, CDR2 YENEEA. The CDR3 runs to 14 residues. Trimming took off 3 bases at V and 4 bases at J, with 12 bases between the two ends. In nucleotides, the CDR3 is TGTGCCAGCAGCTTGGCCGCCTTATCCTATGGCTACACCTTC. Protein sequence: CASSLAALSYGYTF.

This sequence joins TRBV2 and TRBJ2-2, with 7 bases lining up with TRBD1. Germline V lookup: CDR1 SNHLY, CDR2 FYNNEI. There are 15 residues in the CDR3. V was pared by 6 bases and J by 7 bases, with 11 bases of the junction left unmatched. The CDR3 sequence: CASRSPTGFDGELFF. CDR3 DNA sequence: TGTGCCAGCAGGAGCCCGACAGGGTTCGACGGGGAGCTGTTTTTT.

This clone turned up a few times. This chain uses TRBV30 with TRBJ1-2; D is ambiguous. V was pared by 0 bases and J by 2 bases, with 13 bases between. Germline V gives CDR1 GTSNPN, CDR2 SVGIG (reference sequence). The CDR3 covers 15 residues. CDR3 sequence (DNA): TGTGCCTGGAGTGTAGGTTCCGCCAGGAACTATGGCTACACCTTC. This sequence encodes CAWSVGSARNYGYTF.

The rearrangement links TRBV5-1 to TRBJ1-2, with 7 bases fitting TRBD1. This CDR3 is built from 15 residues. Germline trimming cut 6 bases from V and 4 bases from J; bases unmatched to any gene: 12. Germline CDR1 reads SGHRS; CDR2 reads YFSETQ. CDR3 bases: TGCGCCAGCACCGGAGGGACAGCCAAGGGCTATGGCTACACCTTC. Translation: CASTGGTAKGYGYTF.

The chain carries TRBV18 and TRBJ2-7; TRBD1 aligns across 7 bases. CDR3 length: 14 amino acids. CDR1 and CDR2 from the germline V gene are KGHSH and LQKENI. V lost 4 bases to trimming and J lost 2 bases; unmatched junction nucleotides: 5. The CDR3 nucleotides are TGTGCCAGCTCACAGACAGGGCCCACCTACGAGCAGTACTTC. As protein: CASSQTGPTYEQYF.

In DNA, the CDR3 is TGTGCCAGCAGACCCCCTTTACAGGGGCATGCTGAAGCTTTCTTT. Encoded protein: CASRPPLQGHAEAFF. This chain joins TRBV27 and TRBJ1-1; 7 bases line up with TRBD1. Germline V gene data show CDR1 as MNHEY and CDR2 as SMNVEV (reference sequence). J was trimmed by 6 bases and V by 6 bases; bases with no gene match: 13. CDR3 length: 15 amino acids.

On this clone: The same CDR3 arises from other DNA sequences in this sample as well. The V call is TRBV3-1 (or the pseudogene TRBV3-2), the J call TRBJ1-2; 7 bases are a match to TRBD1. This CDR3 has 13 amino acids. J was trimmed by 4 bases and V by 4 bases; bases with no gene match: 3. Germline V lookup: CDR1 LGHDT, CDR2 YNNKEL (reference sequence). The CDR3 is CASSPRTGYGYTF. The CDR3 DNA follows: TGTGCCAGCAGCCCCCGGACAGGCTATGGCTACACCTTC.

The CDR3 here is CASSPSLAGGYNEQFF. CDR3 sequence (DNA): TGTGCCAGCAGCCCTAGTCTAGCGGGGGGTTACAATGAGCAGTTCTTC. The genes are TRBV3-1 (or the pseudogene TRBV3-2) and TRBJ2-1; 11 nucleotides line up with TRBD2. The ends lost 4 bases at V and 4 bases at J; junction bases unmatched: 6. This CDR3 is built from 16 residues. CDR1 is LGHDT and CDR2 is YNNKEL in the germline V gene (reference sequence).

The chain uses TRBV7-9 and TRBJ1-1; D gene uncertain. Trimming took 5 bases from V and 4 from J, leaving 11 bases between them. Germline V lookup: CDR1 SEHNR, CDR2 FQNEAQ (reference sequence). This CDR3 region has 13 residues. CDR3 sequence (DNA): TGTGCCAGCAGCCCCGACTTTCTCACTGAAGCTTTCTTT. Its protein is CASSPDFLTEAFF.

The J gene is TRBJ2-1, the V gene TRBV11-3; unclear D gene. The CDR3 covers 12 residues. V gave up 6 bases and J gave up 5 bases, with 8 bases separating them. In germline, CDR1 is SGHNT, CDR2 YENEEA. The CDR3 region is CASSSLNNEQFF. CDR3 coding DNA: TGTGCCAGCAGTTCCCTTAACAATGAGCAGTTCTTC. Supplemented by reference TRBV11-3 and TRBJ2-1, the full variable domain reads EAGVVQSPRYKIIEKKQPVAFWCNPISGHNTLYWYLQNLGQGPELLIRYENEEAVDDSQLPKDRFSAERLKGVDSTLKIQPAELGDSAVYLCASSSLNNEQFFGPGTRLTVL.

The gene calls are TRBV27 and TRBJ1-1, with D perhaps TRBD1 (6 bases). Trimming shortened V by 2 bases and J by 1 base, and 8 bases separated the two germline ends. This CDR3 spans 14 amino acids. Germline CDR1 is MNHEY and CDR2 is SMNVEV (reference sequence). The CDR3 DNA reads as TGTGCCAGCAGTTTACGGGACACGAACACTGAAGCTTTCTTT. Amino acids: CASSLRDTNTEAFF.

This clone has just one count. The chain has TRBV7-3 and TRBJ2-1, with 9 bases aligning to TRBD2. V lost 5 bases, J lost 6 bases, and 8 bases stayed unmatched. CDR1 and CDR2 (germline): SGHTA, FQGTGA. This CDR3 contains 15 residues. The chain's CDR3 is CASSPQSGGLNEQFF. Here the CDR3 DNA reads TGTGCCAGCAGCCCCCAGAGCGGGGGGCTCAATGAGCAGTTCTTC.

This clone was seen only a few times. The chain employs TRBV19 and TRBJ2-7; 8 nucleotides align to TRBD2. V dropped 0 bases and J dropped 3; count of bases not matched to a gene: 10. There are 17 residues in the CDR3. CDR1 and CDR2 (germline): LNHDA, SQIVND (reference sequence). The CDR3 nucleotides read TGTGCCAGTAGTATAGAAGAGGTAGCGGGATATCGCTACGAGCAGTACTTC. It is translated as CASSIEEVAGYRYEQYF.

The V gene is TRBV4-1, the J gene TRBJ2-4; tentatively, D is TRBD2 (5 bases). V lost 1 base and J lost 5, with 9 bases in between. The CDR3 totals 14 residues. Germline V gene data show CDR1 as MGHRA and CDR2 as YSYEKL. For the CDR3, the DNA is TGCGCCAGCAGCCAAGGCGGAGGCGAAAACATTCAGTACTTC. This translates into CASSQGGGENIQYF.

CDR3 residues: CAWSVQGVRNEQYF. The CDR3 DNA reads TGTGCCTGGAGTGTACAGGGGGTGAGGAACGAGCAGTACTTC. The rearrangement uses TRBV30 and TRBJ2-7; 8 nucleotides match TRBD1. Germline V gives CDR1 GTSNPN, CDR2 SVGIG (reference sequence). The CDR3 is made up of 14 amino acids. V lost 0 bases, J lost 5 bases, and 6 bases stayed unmatched.

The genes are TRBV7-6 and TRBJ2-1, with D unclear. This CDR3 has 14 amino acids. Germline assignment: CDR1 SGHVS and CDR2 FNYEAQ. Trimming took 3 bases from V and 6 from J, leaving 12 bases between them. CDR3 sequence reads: CASSFGGMGNEQFF. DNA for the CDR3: TGTGCCAGCAGCTTTGGCGGTATGGGCAATGAGCAGTTCTTC.

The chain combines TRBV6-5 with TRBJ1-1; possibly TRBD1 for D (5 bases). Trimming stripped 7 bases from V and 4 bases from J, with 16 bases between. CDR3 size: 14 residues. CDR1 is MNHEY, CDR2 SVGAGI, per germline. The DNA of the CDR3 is TGTGCCAGCACTTATGGGGCGGTGAGCACTGAAGCTTTCTTT. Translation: CASTYGAVSTEAFF.

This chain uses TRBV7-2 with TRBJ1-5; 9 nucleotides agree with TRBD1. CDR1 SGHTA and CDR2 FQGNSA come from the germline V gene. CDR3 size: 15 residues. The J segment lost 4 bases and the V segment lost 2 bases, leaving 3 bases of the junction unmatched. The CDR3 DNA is TGTGCCAGCAGCTTACAGGGGACAGGGAATCAGCCCCAGCATTTT. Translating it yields CASSLQGTGNQPQHF.

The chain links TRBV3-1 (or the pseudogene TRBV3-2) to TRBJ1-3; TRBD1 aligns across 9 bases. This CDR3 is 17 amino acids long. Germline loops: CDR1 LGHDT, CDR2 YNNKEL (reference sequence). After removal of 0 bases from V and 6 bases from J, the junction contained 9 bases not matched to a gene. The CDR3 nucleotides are TGTGCCAGCAGCCAAGATTCCTCGGGACAGGGCACAAACACCATATATTTT. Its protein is CASSQDSSGQGTNTIYF.

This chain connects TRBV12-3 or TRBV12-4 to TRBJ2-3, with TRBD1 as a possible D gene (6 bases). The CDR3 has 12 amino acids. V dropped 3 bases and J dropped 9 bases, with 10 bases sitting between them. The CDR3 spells CASSLRGNTQYF. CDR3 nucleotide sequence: TGTGCCAGCAGTTTGAGGGGGAACACGCAGTATTTT.

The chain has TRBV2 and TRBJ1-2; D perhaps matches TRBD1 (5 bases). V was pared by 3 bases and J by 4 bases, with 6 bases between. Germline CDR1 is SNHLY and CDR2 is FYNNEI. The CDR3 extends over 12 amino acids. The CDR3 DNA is TGTGCCAGCAGTGACAGGGTCTATGGCTACACCTTC. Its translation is CASSDRVYGYTF. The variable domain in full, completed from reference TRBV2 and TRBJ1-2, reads EPEVTQTPSHQVTQMGQEVILRCVPISNHLYFYWYRQILGQKVEFLVSFYNNEISEKSEIFDDQFSVERPDGSNFTLKIRSTKLEDSAMYFCASSDRVYGYTFGSGTRLTVV.

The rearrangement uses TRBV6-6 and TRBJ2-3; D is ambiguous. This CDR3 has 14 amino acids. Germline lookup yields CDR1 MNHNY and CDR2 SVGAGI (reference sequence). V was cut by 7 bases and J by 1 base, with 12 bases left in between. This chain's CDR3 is CASIFMAGTDTQYF. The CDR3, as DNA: TGTGCCAGCATTTTCATGGCGGGCACAGATACGCAGTATTTT.